The 13 T cell receptor beta chains below were found in one sample sequenced in a study of T cells in Graves' hyperthyroidism and ophthalmopathy. There were TCR beta CDR3 regions amplified from RNA transcripts. TCR CDR3 regions were first amplified by RT-PCR with HTBI primers. TCRdb reanalysed the multiplex PCR reads using MiXCR and keeps one entry per CDR3 protein. The sample records 620,000 or so distinct CDR3 sequences, roughly 15% being singletons. The sample was blood. These TCRs come from a woman aged 50 to 65 with Graves' ophthalmopathy.

This clonotype occurred many times. The chain joins TRBV10-3 to TRBJ2-1; 7 bases are shared with TRBD2. Per germline, CDR1 ENHRY and CDR2 SYGVKD. J was trimmed by 2 bases and V by 7 bases; bases with no gene match: 5. The CDR3 totals 14 residues. The DNA of the CDR3 is TGTGCCATCACACGGGGGGAGGCCTACAATGAGCAGTTCTTC. Amino acid sequence: CAITRGEAYNEQFF.

The table lists this clonotype with many counts. The chain links TRBV28 to TRBJ2-7; TRBD2 aligns across 16 bases. Trimming took 6 bases from V and 4 from J; bases not matched to a gene: 9. This CDR3 spans 17 amino acids. Germline CDR1 reads MDHEN; CDR2 reads SYDVKM. In DNA, the CDR3 is TGTGCCAGCAGGCCGGGACTAGCGGGAGGGCCGAGGTACGAGCAGTACTTC. It translates to CASRPGLAGGPRYEQYF.

In this sample, this clonotype turned up a few times. The CDR3 region is CSVDSWKRVFNEQFF. Written as DNA, the CDR3 is TGCAGCGTTGATTCTTGGAAGCGGGTTTTCAATGAGCAGTTCTTC. The V gene is TRBV29-1, the J gene TRBJ2-1; D is perhaps TRBD2 (6 bases). The CDR3 sequence is 15 residues long. CDR1 and CDR2 (germline): SQVTM, ANQGSEA. Between the trimmed V and J ends, which lost 3 bases and 6 bases, there was a span of 18 bases.

This clonotype appeared many times. In DNA, the CDR3 is TGTGCCAGCAGCCAGGGGACAGGGGACAATCAGCCCCAGCATTTT. This codes for CASSQGTGDNQPQHF. The chain combines TRBV7-9 with TRBJ1-5; TRBD1 aligns across 10 bases. The CDR3 has 15 residues. The V gene's germline CDR1 is SEHNR and CDR2 FQNEAQ (reference sequence). With 5 bases clipped from V and 3 bases from J, the junction kept 4 bases outside the gene matches. The variable domain in full, with the rest retrieved from reference TRBV7-9 and TRBJ1-5, is DTGVSQNPRHKITKRGQNVTFRCDPISEHNRLYWYRQTLGQGPEFLTYFQNEAQLEKSRLLSDRFSAERPKGSFSTLEIQRTEQGDSAMYLCASSQGTGDNQPQHFGDGTRLSIL.

Ten or more counts support this clonotype. The germline gene is not matched at one end of the junction; a read error may be the cause. CDR3 sequence reads: CASSLGLGPYNEQFF. The CDR3 coding sequence is TGTGCCAGCAGTTTAGGACTAGGGCCCTACAATGAGCAGTTCTTC. The rearrangement uses TRBV7-2 and TRBJ2-1, with 7 bases lining up with TRBD2. The CDR3 length is 15 residues. CDR1 is SGHTA, CDR2 FQGNSA, per germline.

This clonotype was counted between two and nine times. This chain uses TRBV5-5 with TRBJ1-1; D not resolved. The CDR3 covers 12 residues. V lost 5 bases to trimming and J lost 1 base, with 6 bases between them. Per germline, CDR1 SGHKS and CDR2 YYEKEE (reference sequence). The CDR3 sequence: CASRHPNTEAFF. CDR3 DNA sequence: TGTGCCAGCAGGCACCCGAACACTGAAGCTTTCTTT.

This clonotype was observed at least ten times. This chain links TRBV28 with TRBJ2-7; no reliable D call. The CDR3 contains 12 residues. The germline CDR1 and CDR2 sequences are MDHEN and SYDVKM. V was trimmed by 2 bases and J by 4 bases, leaving 6 bases between them. In DNA, the CDR3 is TGTGCCAGCAGTTTAGATGTTTACGAGCAGTACTTC. This gives the protein CASSLDVYEQYF.

This chain joins TRBV20-1 and TRBJ1-1; D is ambiguous. The CDR3 contains 15 residues. Germline CDR1 reads DFQATT; CDR2 reads SNEGSKA (reference sequence). V shed 0 bases and J shed 0 bases, with 11 bases lying between them. The CDR3 DNA is TGCAGTGCTAGAGATTTGGAGGCTATGAACACTGAAGCTTTCTTT. Translating gives CSARDLEAMNTEAFF.

A few counts support this clonotype. The chain links TRBV28 to TRBJ2-7; no firm D call. From germline, CDR1 is MDHEN and CDR2 SYDVKM. The CDR3 is 14 residues long. V lost 3 bases to trimming and J lost 0 bases, with 9 bases between them. The CDR3 DNA is TGTGCCAGCAGTTTCTTGGCCAGCTCCTACGAGCAGTACTTC. It yields the protein CASSFLASSYEQYF.

At least ten counts were recorded for this clonotype. The rearrangement links TRBV3-1 to TRBJ2-1, with 9 nucleotides matching TRBD1. Germline CDR1 LGHDT, CDR2 YNNKEL (reference sequence). There are 17 residues in the CDR3. The V gene end was trimmed by 4 bases and the J gene end by 2 bases; junction bases not matched to a gene: 9. In DNA, the CDR3 is TGTGCCAGCAGCCGACAGGACAGGGGTTTTGCCTACAATGAGCAGTTCTTC. Its protein is CASSRQDRGFAYNEQFF.

This clonotype was counted a single time. The rearrangement uses TRBV19 and TRBJ2-2; D is perhaps TRBD1 (6 bases). Trimming took 6 bases from V and 7 from J, leaving 9 bases between them. The CDR3 length is 12 residues. Germline V gene lookup returns CDR1 LNHDA and CDR2 SQIVND (reference sequence). DNA for the CDR3: TGTGCCAGTAGATACAGGGACGGGGAGCTGTTTTTT. Amino acids: CASRYRDGELFF.

V gene TRBV4-2 combines with J gene TRBJ1-1, with no clear D. The CDR3 length is 14 residues. The germline CDR1 and CDR2 sequences are LGHNA and YNFKEQ. Trimming took off 1 base at V and 3 bases at J, with 9 bases between the two ends. The DNA for the CDR3 is TGTGCCAGCAGCCAAGTGAACGGGTACACTGAAGCTTTCTTT. This sequence encodes CASSQVNGYTEAFF.

This clonotype has only a few counts. Being one base from a much bigger clone, this may be a read error. The V call is TRBV20-1, the J call TRBJ2-1, with D maybe TRBD2 (5 bases). This CDR3 is built from 16 residues. Germline V gene data show CDR1 as DFQATT and CDR2 as SNEGSKA (reference sequence). DNA of the CDR3: TGCAGTACTAGACCCTTTTCCTACCAGGAGGCCAATGAGCAGTTCTTC. Protein product: CSTRPFSYQEANEQFF.